A selection of T cell receptor beta chains follows, all from one sample in a study of naive and memory T cell subsets. MiXCR was run by TCRdb on the UMI-ligation and nested PCR reads, yielding one entry per CDR3 protein. Here the sample spans tens of thousands of distinct CDR3 sequences, about 11% being singletons. Sequencing input: naive CD4+ T cells from blood. These receptors were taken from a human donor in good health. CDR3s include the opening cysteine and the closing phenylalanine or tryptophan. Fields, in order: CDR3 DNA, CDR3 protein, D gene, J gene, clone size, V gene. A D gene is named only where the DNA matches it firmly. Clone size is given for some rows only: seen once, a few or many times, or a class if the clone is expanded.

DNA: TGCAGTGCTAGTAATGTAGGGCGGAAGATCTACGAGCAGTACTTC
CDR3: CSASNVGRKIYEQYF
D: .
J: TRBJ2-7
size: few
V: TRBV20-1

DNA: TGTGCCAGCAGGACGACAGGGGGTAATAACTATGGCTACACCTTC
CDR3: CASRTTGGNNYGYTF
D: TRBD1
J: TRBJ1-2
size: few
V: TRBV12-3/TRBV12-4

DNA: TGTGCCAGCTCACCGTACCCGGTGCCCGATACGCAGTATTTT
CDR3: CASSPYPVPDTQYF
D: .
J: TRBJ2-3
size: .
V: TRBV18

DNA: TGTGCCAGCAGCCCAACTTCGGGGGCCAACGTCCTGACTTTC
CDR3: CASSPTSGANVLTF
D: .
J: TRBJ2-6
size: many
V: TRBV3-1

DNA: TGTGCTGCGGGGCTAGCCAAAAACATTCAGTACTTC
CDR3: CAAGLAKNIQYF
D: .
J: TRBJ2-4
size: many
V: TRBV28

DNA: TGTGCCAGCAGCCCAGGACACGGGGATTGGAATGAGCAGTTCTTC
CDR3: CASSPGHGDWNEQFF
D: .
J: TRBJ2-1
size: .
V: TRBV7-9

DNA: TGTGCCAGCAGACAACAGGGGAGTCAGCCCCAGCATTTT
CDR3: CASRQQGSQPQHF
D: TRBD1
J: TRBJ1-5
size: few
V: TRBV6-2/TRBV6-3

DNA: TGTGCCAGCTCGAACGGGATAGCGGGCCCCGGGGAGCTGTTTTTT
CDR3: CASSNGIAGPGELFF
D: TRBD2
J: TRBJ2-2
size: .
V: TRBV18

DNA: TGTGCCAGCAAAACCCTCGAAGCGGGTTTGGGATCCGAGCAGTACTTC
CDR3: CASKTLEAGLGSEQYF
D: .
J: TRBJ2-7
size: few
V: TRBV27

DNA: TGCGCCAGCAGCCTACACCCCCCAGGGAGGAGCTCCTACGAGCAGTACTTC
CDR3: CASSLHPPGRSSYEQYF
D: .
J: TRBJ2-7
size: few
V: TRBV5-1

DNA: TGCAGTGCTCAGGGTCAGGGGATCGAGACCCAGTACTTC
CDR3: CSAQGQGIETQYF
D: .
J: TRBJ2-5
size: many
V: TRBV20-1

DNA: TGTGCCAGCGTCGCGTCAGGGCCGAAATCTAACTATGGCTACACCTTC
CDR3: CASVASGPKSNYGYTF
D: .
J: TRBJ1-2
size: .
V: TRBV6-5

DNA: TGTGCCAGCTCACCCTCCCACGGGACACCCGGCGGTGGGCAGTTCTTC
CDR3: CASSPSHGTPGGGQFF
D: .
J: TRBJ2-1
size: few
V: TRBV18

DNA: TGTGCCAGTAGTAACCACAGGGGGCCTAATACGCAGTATTTT
CDR3: CASSNHRGPNTQYF
D: TRBD1
J: TRBJ2-3
size: .
V: TRBV19

DNA: TGTGCCACCAGCGGCGGGGTGACTAGCGGGAGGTCCTTC
CDR3: CATSGGVTSGRSF
D: TRBD2
J: TRBJ2-1
size: .
V: TRBV15

DNA: TGCGCCAGCAGCTTCCGGACAGGAAAGAACACTGAAGCTTTCTTT
CDR3: CASSFRTGKNTEAFF
D: TRBD1
J: TRBJ1-1
size: many
V: TRBV4-1

DNA: TGTGCCAACAGAAGCCCCGAGGGGGACAATCAGCCCCAGCATTTT
CDR3: CANRSPEGDNQPQHF
D: .
J: TRBJ1-5
size: .
V: TRBV28

DNA: TGTGCCAGCAGCTTAGATGGCGTTGGGGGTGGAACTGAAGCTTTCTTT
CDR3: CASSLDGVGGGTEAFF
D: .
J: TRBJ1-1
size: few
V: TRBV11-2

DNA: TGCAGTGCTAGAGACGCATTGGCCCAGGGAAACTCTGGAAACACCATATATTTT
CDR3: CSARDALAQGNSGNTIYF
D: .
J: TRBJ1-3
size: many
V: TRBV20-1

DNA: TGCGCCAGCAGCCAAGAGATAAGGTACTCTGGGGCCAACGTCCTGACTTTC
CDR3: CASSQEIRYSGANVLTF
D: .
J: TRBJ2-6
size: .
V: TRBV4-3

DNA: TGCAGTGCCTTGACAGGGGTCGGAAACACCATATATTTT
CDR3: CSALTGVGNTIYF
D: TRBD1
J: TRBJ1-3
size: many
V: TRBV20-1

DNA: TGTGCCTGGAGTGTACCTGGGACAGTCATGAACACTGAAGCTTTCTTT
CDR3: CAWSVPGTVMNTEAFF
D: TRBD1
J: TRBJ1-1
size: few
V: TRBV30

DNA: TGCAGTGCTAGAGATAATCCCGGAGCGGCAGATACGCAGTATTTT
CDR3: CSARDNPGAADTQYF
D: .
J: TRBJ2-3
size: many
V: TRBV20-1

DNA: TGTGCCAGCAGTTATGCCCTGAGCGGCTACACCTTC
CDR3: CASSYALSGYTF
D: .
J: TRBJ1-2
size: .
V: TRBV6-2/TRBV6-3

DNA: TGTGCCAGCAGCCATAGTTACGGAGCTTTCTTT
CDR3: CASSHSYGAFF
D: .
J: TRBJ1-1
size: few
V: TRBV3-1

DNA: TGTGCCAGCAGCGTGAGACAGCCGAATCAGCCCCAGCATTTT
CDR3: CASSVRQPNQPQHF
D: .
J: TRBJ1-5
size: .
V: TRBV2

DNA: TGCAGTGCTAGATCACCGGGACAGGGAATGTGGGAAGCTTTCTTT
CDR3: CSARSPGQGMWEAFF
D: TRBD1
J: TRBJ1-1
size: .
V: TRBV20-1

DNA: TGCGCCAGCAGCCAAGAGCGGGGGATCAGGGATACGCAGTATTTT
CDR3: CASSQERGIRDTQYF
D: TRBD2
J: TRBJ2-3
size: .
V: TRBV4-3

DNA: TGTGCCAGCAGTCCCAGGACAGGATTATACGAGCAGTACTTC
CDR3: CASSPRTGLYEQYF
D: TRBD1
J: TRBJ2-7
size: .
V: TRBV12-3/TRBV12-4

DNA: TGTGCCAGCAGCCACAGACCAGGGAGAGACTACGAGCAGTACTTC
CDR3: CASSHRPGRDYEQYF
D: .
J: TRBJ2-7
size: .
V: TRBV3-1

DNA: TGTGCCAGCAGGCAGGGACCTGGTGGGGGCTACACCTTC
CDR3: CASRQGPGGGYTF
D: .
J: TRBJ1-2
size: few
V: TRBV28

DNA: TGCAGTGCGGGGGCGGGAAACTATGGCTACACCTTC
CDR3: CSAGAGNYGYTF
D: .
J: TRBJ1-2
size: .
V: TRBV20-1

DNA: TGTGCCAGTCAGCCTCGGGGCCCCTCCTACGAGCAGTACTTC
CDR3: CASQPRGPSYEQYF
D: .
J: TRBJ2-7
size: few
V: TRBV2

DNA: TGCAGTGCTGGTCGACAGAACTACGAGCAGTACTTC
CDR3: CSAGRQNYEQYF
D: .
J: TRBJ2-7
size: .
V: TRBV20-1

DNA: TGTGCCAGCAGTTGGGGACTAGCGGGAGTGGCAGATACGCAGTATTTT
CDR3: CASSWGLAGVADTQYF
D: TRBD2
J: TRBJ2-3
size: .
V: TRBV6-2/TRBV6-3

DNA: TGTGCCAGCAGCTTAGAGGTTAGGGCTAGCGGCACCGGGGAGCTGTTTTTT
CDR3: CASSLEVRASGTGELFF
D: TRBD2
J: TRBJ2-2
size: .
V: TRBV7-2

DNA: TGCGCCAGCAGCCAAGATAATGGGGGGGCGCGTGAAAAACTGTTTTTT
CDR3: CASSQDNGGAREKLFF
D: .
J: TRBJ1-4
size: few
V: TRBV4-3

DNA: TGTGCCAGCAGTTGGACTAGCGGTCGGAATGAGCAGTTCTTC
CDR3: CASSWTSGRNEQFF
D: TRBD2
J: TRBJ2-1
size: .
V: TRBV12-3/TRBV12-4

DNA: TGCAGTGCTAGAGTCAGGGGAGGGGGCACAGATACGCAGTATTTT
CDR3: CSARVRGGGTDTQYF
D: .
J: TRBJ2-3
size: .
V: TRBV20-1

DNA: TGCGCCAGCAGCTTGACCGGGACAGATAATGAGCAGTTCTTC
CDR3: CASSLTGTDNEQFF
D: TRBD1
J: TRBJ2-1
size: .
V: TRBV5-1

DNA: TGTGCCAGCAGCTTCGACTCCCCAAGCACAGATACGCAGTATTTT
CDR3: CASSFDSPSTDTQYF
D: .
J: TRBJ2-3
size: .
V: TRBV11-3

DNA: TGTGCCAGCAGTTACTCCCCCCTACAGTCAGGGCGCGCCTACGAGCAGTACTTC
CDR3: CASSYSPLQSGRAYEQYF
D: .
J: TRBJ2-7
size: .
V: TRBV6-5

DNA: TGTGCCACGGCGTCAGACGACGGCGCAGATACGCAGTATTTT
CDR3: CATASDDGADTQYF
D: .
J: TRBJ2-3
size: many
V: TRBV7-4

DNA: TGTGCCAGCAGCCAAGATAGAGACACTGAAGCTTTCTTT
CDR3: CASSQDRDTEAFF
D: .
J: TRBJ1-1
size: .
V: TRBV3-1

DNA: TGTGCCAGCAGGCAAGCGGGAGGCCCCTCGTGGTACGAGCAGTACTTC
CDR3: CASRQAGGPSWYEQYF
D: TRBD2
J: TRBJ2-7
size: few
V: TRBV12-3/TRBV12-4

DNA: TGTGCCAGCAGGGGCAGCCTCCCGCAGTATTTT
CDR3: CASRGSLPQYF
D: .
J: TRBJ2-3
size: many
V: TRBV12-3/TRBV12-4